The rows below give T cell receptor beta chains drawn from one sample of a study of T cell changes during pregnancy in multiple sclerosis. The protocol was immunoSEQ multiplex PCR, while the TCRdb copy is restricted to in-frame clones and leaves out a portion. Of about 48,000 clones listed, about 92% are singletons. Sequences were derived from CD4+ T cells from peripheral blood mononuclear cells, sampled in the second trimester of pregnancy. These receptors were obtained from a female donor in good health, enrolled as a control in a pregnancy study. Both conserved end residues are part of each CDR3. The order of the fields is CDR3 protein, CDR3 DNA, D gene, clone size, J gene, V gene. D genes are given only for firm matches. Some rows have no size entry. The others give once, few or many, or a class for an expanded clone.

CDR3aa: CASSHRGSGNTEAFF; CDR3nt: TGTGCCAGCAGTCACAGGGGATCGGGAAACACTGAAGCTTTCTTT; d_gene: TRBD1; abundance: -; j_gene: TRBJ1-1; v_gene: TRBV6-6
CDR3aa: CASSPLGRGHYEQYF; CDR3nt: TGTGCCAGCAGCCCTCTGGGAAGGGGGCACTACGAGCAGTACTTC; d_gene: TRBD1; abundance: -; j_gene: TRBJ2-7; v_gene: TRBV13
CDR3aa: CASSQQPGHSYTGELFF; CDR3nt: TGTGCCAGCAGCCAACAGCCGGGACACTCCTACACCGGGGAGCTGTTTTTT; d_gene: -; abundance: -; j_gene: TRBJ2-2; v_gene: TRBV7-8
CDR3aa: CASKYAGGNEQFF; CDR3nt: TGTGCCAGTAAATACGCGGGGGGCAATGAGCAGTTCTTC; d_gene: TRBD2; abundance: -; j_gene: TRBJ2-1; v_gene: TRBV19
CDR3aa: CASSQEGWGSGSGANVLTF; CDR3nt: TGCGCCAGCAGCCAAGAAGGTTGGGGTTCAGGGTCTGGGGCCAACGTCCTGACTTTC; d_gene: -; abundance: -; j_gene: TRBJ2-6; v_gene: TRBV4-1
CDR3aa: CASSPQGRSYNEQFF; CDR3nt: TGTGCCAGCAGCCCCCAGGGTCGCTCCTACAATGAGCAGTTCTTC; d_gene: -; abundance: -; j_gene: TRBJ2-1; v_gene: TRBV9
CDR3aa: CASSPTGQDGYTF; CDR3nt: TGTGCCAGCTCGCCTACGGGACAGGATGGCTACACCTTC; d_gene: TRBD1; abundance: -; j_gene: TRBJ1-2; v_gene: TRBV6-1
CDR3aa: CASSSDKAQGTQYF; CDR3nt: TGTGCCAGCAGCTCGGACAAGGCCCAGGGTACGCAGTATTTT; d_gene: -; abundance: -; j_gene: TRBJ2-3; v_gene: TRBV7-9
CDR3aa: CASRDRREYGYTF; CDR3nt: TGTGCCAGCAGGGACAGAAGAGAGTATGGCTACACCTTC; d_gene: -; abundance: -; j_gene: TRBJ1-2; v_gene: TRBV6-1
CDR3aa: CASSTTGSYNSPLHF; CDR3nt: TGTGCCAGCAGTACGACAGGGTCCTATAATTCACCCCTCCACTTT; d_gene: TRBD1; abundance: -; j_gene: TRBJ1-6; v_gene: TRBV28
CDR3aa: CAWSVFSGSNQPQHF; CDR3nt: TGTGCCTGGAGTGTCTTTTCCGGTAGCAATCAGCCCCAGCATTTT; d_gene: -; abundance: few; j_gene: TRBJ1-5; v_gene: TRBV30
CDR3aa: CASSRVTGYGYTF; CDR3nt: TGCGCCAGCAGCCGGGTGACAGGGTACGGCTACACCTTC; d_gene: TRBD1; abundance: -; j_gene: TRBJ1-2; v_gene: TRBV4-1
CDR3aa: CASSFSGQASNQPQHF; CDR3nt: TGTGCCAGCAGTTTCTCGGGACAGGCTAGCAATCAGCCCCAGCATTTT; d_gene: TRBD1; abundance: -; j_gene: TRBJ1-5; v_gene: TRBV6-5
CDR3aa: CASSFEANEQFF; CDR3nt: TGTGCCAGCAGCTTTGAAGCGAATGAGCAGTTCTTC; d_gene: -; abundance: -; j_gene: TRBJ2-1; v_gene: TRBV11-3
CDR3aa: CAWSVGLAGGNTQYF; CDR3nt: TGTGCCTGGAGTGTAGGGCTAGCGGGAGGGAATACGCAGTATTTT; d_gene: TRBD2; abundance: -; j_gene: TRBJ2-3; v_gene: TRBV30
CDR3aa: CASSLVLGGSSYEQYF; CDR3nt: TGCGCCAGCAGCTTGGTCTTAGGCGGTTCTTCCTACGAGCAGTACTTC; d_gene: -; abundance: -; j_gene: TRBJ2-7; v_gene: TRBV5-1
CDR3aa: CASSLVAGGHSGANVLTF; CDR3nt: TGTGCCAGCAGCTTGGTGGCAGGGGGACACTCTGGGGCCAACGTCCTGACTTTC; d_gene: TRBD1; abundance: -; j_gene: TRBJ2-6; v_gene: TRBV5-5
CDR3aa: CASSESISNQPQHF; CDR3nt: TGTGCCAGCAGCGAGTCTATTAGCAATCAGCCCCAGCATTTT; d_gene: -; abundance: -; j_gene: TRBJ1-5; v_gene: TRBV5-5